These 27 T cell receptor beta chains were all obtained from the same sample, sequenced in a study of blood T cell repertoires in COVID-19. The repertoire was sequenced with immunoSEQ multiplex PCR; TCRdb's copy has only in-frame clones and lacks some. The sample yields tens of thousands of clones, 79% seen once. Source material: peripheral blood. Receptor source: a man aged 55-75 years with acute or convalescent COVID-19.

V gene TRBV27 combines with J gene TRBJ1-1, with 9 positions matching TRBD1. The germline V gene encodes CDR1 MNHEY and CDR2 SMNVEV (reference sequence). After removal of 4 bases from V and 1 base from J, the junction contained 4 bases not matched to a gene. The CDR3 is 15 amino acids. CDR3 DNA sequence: TGTGCCAGCAGTTCTTTACAGGGGGCGAACACTGAAGCTTTCTTT. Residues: CASSSLQGANTEAFF.

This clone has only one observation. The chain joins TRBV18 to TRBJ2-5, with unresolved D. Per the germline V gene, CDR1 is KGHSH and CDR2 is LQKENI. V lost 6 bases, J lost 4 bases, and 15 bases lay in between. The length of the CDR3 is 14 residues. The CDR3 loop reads CASSPPGGRETQYF. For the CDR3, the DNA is TGTGCCAGCTCTCCCCCTGGCGGCAGAGAGACCCAGTACTTC.

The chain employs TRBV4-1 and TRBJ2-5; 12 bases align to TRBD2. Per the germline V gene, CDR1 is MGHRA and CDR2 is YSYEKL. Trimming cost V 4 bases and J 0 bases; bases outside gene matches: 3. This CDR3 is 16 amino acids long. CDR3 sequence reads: CASSPRTSGNQETQYF. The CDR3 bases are TGCGCCAGCAGCCCACGGACTAGCGGGAACCAAGAGACCCAGTACTTC.

CDR3 nucleotide sequence: TGCGCCAGCAGCTCATGGGGGAAAGGGGGTAACTATGGCTACACCTTC. It translates to CASSSWGKGGNYGYTF. This chain uses TRBV5-1 with TRBJ1-2; the D gene is possibly TRBD1 (6 bases). Germline loops: CDR1 SGHRS, CDR2 YFSETQ. This CDR3 has 16 amino acids. Trimming left V 3 bases short and J 1 base short, with 16 bases between.

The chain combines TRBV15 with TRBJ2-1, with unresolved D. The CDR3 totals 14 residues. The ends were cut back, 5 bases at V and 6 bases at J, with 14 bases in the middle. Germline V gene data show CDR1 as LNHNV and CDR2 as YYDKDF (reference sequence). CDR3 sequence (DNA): TGTGCCACCAGCTACAGCCCGGTTGTCAATGAGCAGTTCTTC. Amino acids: CATSYSPVVNEQFF.

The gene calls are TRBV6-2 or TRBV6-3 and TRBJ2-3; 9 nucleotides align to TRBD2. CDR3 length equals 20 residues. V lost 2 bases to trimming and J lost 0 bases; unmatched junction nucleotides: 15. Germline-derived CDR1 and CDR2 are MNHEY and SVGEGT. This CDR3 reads CASSYPPRLAAFPSTDTQYF. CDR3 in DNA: TGTGCCAGCAGTTACCCGCCTAGACTAGCGGCATTCCCTAGCACAGATACGCAGTATTTT.

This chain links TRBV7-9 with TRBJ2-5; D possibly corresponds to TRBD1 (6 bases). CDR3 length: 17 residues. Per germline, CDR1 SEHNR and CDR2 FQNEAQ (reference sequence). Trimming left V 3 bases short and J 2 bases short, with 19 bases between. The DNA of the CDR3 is TGTGCCAGCAGCTTGAACTCCGGGACACTCTTACAAGAGACCCAGTACTTC. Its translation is CASSLNSGTLLQETQYF.

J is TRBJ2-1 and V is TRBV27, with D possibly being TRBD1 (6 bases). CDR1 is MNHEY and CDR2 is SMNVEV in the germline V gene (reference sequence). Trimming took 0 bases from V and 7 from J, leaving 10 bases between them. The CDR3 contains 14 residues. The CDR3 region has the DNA TGTGCCAGCAGTTTATCGGTGACAGGTAATGAGCAGTTCTTC. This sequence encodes CASSLSVTGNEQFF.

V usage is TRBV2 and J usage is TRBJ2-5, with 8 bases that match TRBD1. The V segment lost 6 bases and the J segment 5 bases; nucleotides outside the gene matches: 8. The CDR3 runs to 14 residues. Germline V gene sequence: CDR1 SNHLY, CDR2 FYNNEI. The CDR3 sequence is CASSPNRGKETQYF. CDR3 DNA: TGTGCCAGCAGCCCGAACAGGGGGAAGGAGACCCAGTACTTC.

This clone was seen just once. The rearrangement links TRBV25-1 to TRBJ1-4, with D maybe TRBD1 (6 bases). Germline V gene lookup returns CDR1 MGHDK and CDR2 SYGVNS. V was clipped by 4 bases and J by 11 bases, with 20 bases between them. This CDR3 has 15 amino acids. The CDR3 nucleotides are TGTGCCAGCAGTGTGTCCGACAGGCTCTGGGGGAAACTGTTTTTT. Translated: CASSVSDRLWGKLFF.

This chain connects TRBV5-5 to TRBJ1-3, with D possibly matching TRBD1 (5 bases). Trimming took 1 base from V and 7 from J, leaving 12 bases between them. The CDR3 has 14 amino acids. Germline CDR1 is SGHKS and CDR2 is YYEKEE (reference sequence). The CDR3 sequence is CASSLRAGPNTIYF. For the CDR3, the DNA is TGTGCCAGCAGCTTGCGGGCAGGGCCGAACACCATATATTTT.

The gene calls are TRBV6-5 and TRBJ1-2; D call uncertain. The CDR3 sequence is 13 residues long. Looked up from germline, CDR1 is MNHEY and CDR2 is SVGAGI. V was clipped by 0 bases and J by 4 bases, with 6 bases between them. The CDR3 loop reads CASSYSNGYGYTF. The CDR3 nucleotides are TGTGCCAGCAGTTACTCGAACGGCTATGGCTACACCTTC.

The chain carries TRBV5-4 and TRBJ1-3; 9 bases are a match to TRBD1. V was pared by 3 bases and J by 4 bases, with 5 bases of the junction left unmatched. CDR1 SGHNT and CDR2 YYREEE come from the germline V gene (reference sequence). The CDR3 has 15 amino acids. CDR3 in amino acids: CASSSAGQGGNTIYF. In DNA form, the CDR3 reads TGTGCCAGCAGCTCAGCCGGACAGGGGGGAAACACCATATATTTT.

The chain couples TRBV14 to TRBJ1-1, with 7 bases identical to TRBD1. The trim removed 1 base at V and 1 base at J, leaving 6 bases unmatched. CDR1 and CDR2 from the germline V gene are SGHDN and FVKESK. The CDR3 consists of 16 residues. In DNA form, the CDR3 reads TGTGCCAGCAGCCAAGCCCGCAGGGGGACGAACACTGAAGCTTTCTTT. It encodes CASSQARRGTNTEAFF.

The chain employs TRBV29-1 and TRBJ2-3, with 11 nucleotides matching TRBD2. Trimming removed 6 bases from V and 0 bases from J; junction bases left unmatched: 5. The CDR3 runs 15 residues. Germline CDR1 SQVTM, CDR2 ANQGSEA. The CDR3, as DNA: TGCAGCGTCGTACCTAGCGGGAGGAGCACAGATACGCAGTATTTT. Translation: CSVVPSGRSTDTQYF.

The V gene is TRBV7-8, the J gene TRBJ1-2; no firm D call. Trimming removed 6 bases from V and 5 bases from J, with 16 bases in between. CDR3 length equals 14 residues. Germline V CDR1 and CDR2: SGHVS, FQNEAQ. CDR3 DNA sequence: TGTGCCAGCAGTGAAAGAAAAGGGAGGTATGGCTACACCTTC. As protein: CASSERKGRYGYTF.

The CDR3 loop reads CATQRGGYNEQFF. CDR3 in DNA: TGTGCCACACAGCGGGGGGGCTACAATGAGCAGTTCTTC. The J gene is TRBJ2-1, the V gene TRBV6-5, with 10 bases identical to TRBD2. Germline V CDR1 and CDR2: MNHEY, SVGAGI. The CDR3 is made up of 13 amino acids. V was clipped by 10 bases and J by 3 bases; unmatched bases: 3.

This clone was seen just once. The CDR3 DNA is TGCAGCGTTGGCAGGGCGCCAGAAGAAAAACTGTTTTTT. This gives the protein CSVGRAPEEKLFF. The gene calls are TRBV29-1 and TRBJ1-4, with D perhaps TRBD1 (5 bases). The germline V and J ends were trimmed by 4 bases and 8 bases, with 14 bases remaining between them. Germline V gene data show CDR1 as SQVTM and CDR2 as ANQGSEA. This CDR3 region has 13 residues.

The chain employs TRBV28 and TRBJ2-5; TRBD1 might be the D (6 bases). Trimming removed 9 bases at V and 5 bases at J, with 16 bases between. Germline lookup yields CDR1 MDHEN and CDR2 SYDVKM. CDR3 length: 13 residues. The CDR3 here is CASETGDGETQYF. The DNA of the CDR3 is TGTGCCAGTGAGACAGGTGATGGGGAGACCCAGTACTTC.

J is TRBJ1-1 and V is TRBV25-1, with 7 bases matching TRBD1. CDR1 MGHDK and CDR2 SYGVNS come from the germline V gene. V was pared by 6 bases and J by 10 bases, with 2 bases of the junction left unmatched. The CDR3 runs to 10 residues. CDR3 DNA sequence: TGTGCCAGCAGGGACAGGACAGCTTTCTTT. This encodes CASRDRTAFF.

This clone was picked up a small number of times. CDR3 in amino acids: CATSRNQPGWTGELFF. In DNA, the CDR3 is TGTGCCACCAGCAGAAATCAGCCAGGGTGGACCGGGGAGCTGTTTTTT. The V gene is TRBV15, the J gene TRBJ2-2; D possibly corresponds to TRBD1 (5 bases). With 2 bases removed from V and 5 bases from J, the gap between germline ends came to 15 bases. This CDR3 region has 16 residues. Looked up from germline, CDR1 is LNHNV and CDR2 is YYDKDF (reference sequence).

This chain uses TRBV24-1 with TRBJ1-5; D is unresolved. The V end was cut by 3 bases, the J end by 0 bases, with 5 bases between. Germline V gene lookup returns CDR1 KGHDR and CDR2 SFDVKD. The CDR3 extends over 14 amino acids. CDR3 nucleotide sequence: TGTGCCACCAGTGATCCCAATAGCAATCAGCCCCAGCATTTT. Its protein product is CATSDPNSNQPQHF.

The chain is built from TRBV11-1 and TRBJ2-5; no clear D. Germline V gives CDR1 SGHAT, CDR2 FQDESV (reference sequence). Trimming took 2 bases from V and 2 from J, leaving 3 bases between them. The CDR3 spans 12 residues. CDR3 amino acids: CASSLTQETQYF. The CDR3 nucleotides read TGTGCCAGCAGCTTAACTCAAGAGACCCAGTACTTC.

The CDR3 sequence: CASSSRTGGFDEKLFF. The CDR3 bases are TGTGCCAGCAGCAGCAGGACAGGGGGTTTTGATGAAAAACTGTTTTTT. The genes are TRBV9 and TRBJ1-4, with 10 positions matching TRBD1. V lost 4 bases, J lost 6 bases, and 9 bases stayed unmatched. This CDR3 is 16 amino acids long. Germline V gene lookup returns CDR1 SGDLS and CDR2 YYNGEE.

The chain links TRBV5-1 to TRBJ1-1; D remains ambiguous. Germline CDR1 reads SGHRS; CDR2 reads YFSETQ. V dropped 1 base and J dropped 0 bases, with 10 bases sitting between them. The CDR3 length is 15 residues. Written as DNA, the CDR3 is TGCGCCAGCAGCTTGTTGCGGGGAATGAACACTGAAGCTTTCTTT. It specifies CASSLLRGMNTEAFF.

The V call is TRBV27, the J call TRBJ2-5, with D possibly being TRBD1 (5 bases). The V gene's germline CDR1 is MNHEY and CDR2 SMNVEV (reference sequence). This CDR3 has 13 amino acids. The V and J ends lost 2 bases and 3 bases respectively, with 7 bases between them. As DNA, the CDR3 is TGTGCCAGCAGTTTACTAGGGGAAGAGACCCAGTACTTC. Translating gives CASSLLGEETQYF.

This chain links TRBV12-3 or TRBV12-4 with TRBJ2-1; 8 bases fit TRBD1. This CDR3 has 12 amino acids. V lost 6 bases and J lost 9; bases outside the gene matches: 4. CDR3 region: CASRRQGFEQFF. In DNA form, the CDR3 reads TGTGCCAGCAGGCGACAGGGGTTTGAGCAGTTCTTC.